The subject of this entry is one TCR beta chain. Its antigen is unknown. The data belong to a study of T cell responses to AZD1222 COVID-19 vaccine. Data came from immunoSEQ multiplex PCR; TCRdb stores just in-frame clones and leaves some out. In the table there are about 140,000 clones, roughly 82% of which are singletons. V was pared by 6 bases and J by 1 base, with 12 bases between. This CDR3 comprises 14 residues. Germline lookup yields CDR1 LNHDA and CDR2 SQIVND (reference sequence). Study-level points and caveats: The donor group comprised mostly white British people and more females; the analysis possibly underestimated clonal diversity. No day 14 peak samples; only post-peak repertoires were characterized. Unmutated variant regions are reportedly the target of nearly half of TCRs that are spike-specific.

This TCR derives from an adult in good health. V is TRBV19 and J is TRBJ1-1; a weak D match, TRBD1 (5 bases). Sequences were derived from peripheral blood, sampled on day 0 of AZD1222 vaccination. For the CDR3, the DNA is TGTGCCAGTAGGCCACGGCAGGGGAACACTGAAGCTTTCTTT. Protein sequence: CASRPRQGNTEAFF. Complete variable domain (other parts from reference TRBV19 and TRBJ1-1): DGGITQSPKYLFRKEGQNVTLSCEQNLNHDAMYWYRQDPGQGLRLIYYSQIVNDFQKGDIAEGYSVSREKKESFPLTVTSAQKNPTAFYLCASRPRQGNTEAFFGQGTRLTVV.